What follows is one T cell receptor beta chain and its context. The data were taken from a study of blood T cell repertoires in COVID-19. Looking at the study overall: There were acute and convalescent COVID-19 samples, and they came from the United States, Italy and Spain.

The table came from immunoSEQ multiplex PCR; TCRdb's copy has only in-frame clones and leaves some out. The repertoire holds over 120,000 clones, with approximately 88% as singletons. The sequence derives from a woman aged 50 to 60 with acute or convalescent COVID-19. Specimen: peripheral blood.

CDR3 in amino acids: CASSVRDRERDNEQFF. The CDR3 DNA follows: TGTGCCAGCAGCGTACGAGACAGGGAACGGGACAATGAGCAGTTCTTC. This chain uses TRBV9 with TRBJ2-1, with 7 nucleotides matching TRBD1. V lost 1 base to trimming and J lost 5 bases; unmatched junction nucleotides: 9. Germline CDR1 is SGDLS and CDR2 is YYNGEE. This CDR3 comprises 16 residues.